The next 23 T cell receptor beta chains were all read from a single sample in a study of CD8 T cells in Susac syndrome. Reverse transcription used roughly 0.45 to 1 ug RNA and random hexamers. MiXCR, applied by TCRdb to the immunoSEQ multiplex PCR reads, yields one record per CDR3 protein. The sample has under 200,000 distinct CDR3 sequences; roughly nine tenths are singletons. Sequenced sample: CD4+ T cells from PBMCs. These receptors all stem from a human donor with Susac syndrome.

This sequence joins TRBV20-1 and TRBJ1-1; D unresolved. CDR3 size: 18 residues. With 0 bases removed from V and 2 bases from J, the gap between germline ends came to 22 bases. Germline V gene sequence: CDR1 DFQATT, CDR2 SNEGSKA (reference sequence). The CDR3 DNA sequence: TGCAGTGCTAGAGATAGGTTACGGGTCCTTCAGAGCAACACTGAAGCTTTCTTT. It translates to CSARDRLRVLQSNTEAFF.

The CDR3 nucleotides read TGCGCCAGCAGCTTGGACGGGTTCGGTGAAGCTTTCTTT. Translation: CASSLDGFGEAFF. This rearrangement joins TRBV5-1 to TRBJ1-1; D ambiguous. The CDR3 consists of 13 residues. In germline, CDR1 is SGHRS, CDR2 YFSETQ. Trimming removed 0 bases at V and 7 bases at J, with 10 bases between. The variable domain in full, completed from reference TRBV5-1 and TRBJ1-1, reads KAGVTQTPRYLIKTRGQQVTLSCSPISGHRSVSWYQQTPGQGLQFLFEYFSETQRNKGNFPGRFSGRQFSNSRSEMNVSTLELGDSALYLCASSLDGFGEAFFGQGTRLTVV.

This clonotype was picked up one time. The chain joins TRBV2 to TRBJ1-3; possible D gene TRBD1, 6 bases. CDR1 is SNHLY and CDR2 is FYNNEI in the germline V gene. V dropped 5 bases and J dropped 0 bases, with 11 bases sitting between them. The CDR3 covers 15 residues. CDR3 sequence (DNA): TGTGCCAGCAGTACAGGACAGAGCTCTGGAAACACCATATATTTT. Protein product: CASSTGQSSGNTIYF.

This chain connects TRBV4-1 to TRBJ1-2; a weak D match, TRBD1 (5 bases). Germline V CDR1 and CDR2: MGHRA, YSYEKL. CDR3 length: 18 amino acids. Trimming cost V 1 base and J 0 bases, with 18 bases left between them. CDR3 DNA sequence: TGCGCCAGCAGCCAAGCAGCGGGGGGGAGCAGGACTAACTATGGCTACACCTTC. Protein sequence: CASSQAAGGSRTNYGYTF.

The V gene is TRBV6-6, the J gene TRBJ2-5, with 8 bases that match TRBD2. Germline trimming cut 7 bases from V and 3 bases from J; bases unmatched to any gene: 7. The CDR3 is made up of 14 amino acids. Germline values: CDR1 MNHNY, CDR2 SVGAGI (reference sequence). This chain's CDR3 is CASNPGTRKETQYF. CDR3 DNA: TGTGCCAGCAACCCCGGGACTAGAAAAGAGACCCAGTACTTC.

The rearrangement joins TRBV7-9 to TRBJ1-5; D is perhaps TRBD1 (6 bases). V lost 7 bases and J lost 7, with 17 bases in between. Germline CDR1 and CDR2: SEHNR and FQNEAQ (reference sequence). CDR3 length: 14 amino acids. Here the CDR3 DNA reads TGTGCCAGCACCTCGGACAGTGAGAAGCAGCCCCAGCATTTT. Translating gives CASTSDSEKQPQHF.

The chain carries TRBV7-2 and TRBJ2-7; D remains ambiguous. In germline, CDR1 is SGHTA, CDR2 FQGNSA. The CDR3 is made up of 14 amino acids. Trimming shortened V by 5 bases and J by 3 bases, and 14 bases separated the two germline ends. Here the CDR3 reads CASSTNLGNYEQYF. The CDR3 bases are TGTGCCAGCAGCACTAACCTGGGGAACTACGAGCAGTACTTC.

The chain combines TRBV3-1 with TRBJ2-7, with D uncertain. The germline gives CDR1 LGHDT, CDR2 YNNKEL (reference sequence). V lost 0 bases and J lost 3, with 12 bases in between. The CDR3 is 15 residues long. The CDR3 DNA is TGTGCCAGCAGCCAAGATCTCGGACGGAGCTACGAGCAGTACTTC. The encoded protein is CASSQDLGRSYEQYF.

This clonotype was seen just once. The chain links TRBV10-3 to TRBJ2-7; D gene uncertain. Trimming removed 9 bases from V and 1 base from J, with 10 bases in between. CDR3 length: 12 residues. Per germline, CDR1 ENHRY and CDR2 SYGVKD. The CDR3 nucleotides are TGTGCCATAAGGACGTTATCCTACGAGCAGTACTTC. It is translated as CAIRTLSYEQYF.

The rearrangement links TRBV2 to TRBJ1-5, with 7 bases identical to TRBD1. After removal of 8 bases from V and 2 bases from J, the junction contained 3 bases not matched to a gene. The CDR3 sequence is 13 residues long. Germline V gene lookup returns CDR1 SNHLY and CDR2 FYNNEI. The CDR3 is CASSGTGNQPQHF. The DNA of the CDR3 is TGTGCCAGCTCGGGGACAGGCAATCAGCCCCAGCATTTT.

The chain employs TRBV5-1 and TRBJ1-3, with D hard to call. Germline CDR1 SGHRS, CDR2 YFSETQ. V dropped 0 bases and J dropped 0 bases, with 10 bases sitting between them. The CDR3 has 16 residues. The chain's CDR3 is CASSLAGPTSGNTIYF. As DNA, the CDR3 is TGCGCCAGCAGCTTGGCCGGACCGACCTCTGGAAACACCATATATTTT.

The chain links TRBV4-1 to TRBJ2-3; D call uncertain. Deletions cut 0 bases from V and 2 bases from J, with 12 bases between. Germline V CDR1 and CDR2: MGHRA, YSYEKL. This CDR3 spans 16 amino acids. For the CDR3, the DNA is TGCGCCAGCAGCCAAGAGAATTTCCAGGACACAGATACGCAGTATTTT. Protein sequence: CASSQENFQDTDTQYF.

The CDR3 region has the DNA TGTGCCAGCAGCCCAAAGGGGACAGGGCTGAACACTGAAGCTTTCTTT. As protein: CASSPKGTGLNTEAFF. The rearrangement uses TRBV7-2 and TRBJ1-1, with 9 bases aligning to TRBD1. With 5 bases clipped from V and 0 bases from J, the junction kept 7 bases outside the gene matches. The CDR3 covers 16 residues. Germline V lookup: CDR1 SGHTA, CDR2 FQGNSA.

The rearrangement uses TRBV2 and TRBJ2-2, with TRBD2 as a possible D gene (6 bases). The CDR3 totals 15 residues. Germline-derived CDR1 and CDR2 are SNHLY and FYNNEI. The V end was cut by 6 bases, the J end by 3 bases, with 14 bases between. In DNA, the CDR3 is TGTGCCAGCAGACTGGGACTGGCTCACACCGGGGAGCTGTTTTTT. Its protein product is CASRLGLAHTGELFF.

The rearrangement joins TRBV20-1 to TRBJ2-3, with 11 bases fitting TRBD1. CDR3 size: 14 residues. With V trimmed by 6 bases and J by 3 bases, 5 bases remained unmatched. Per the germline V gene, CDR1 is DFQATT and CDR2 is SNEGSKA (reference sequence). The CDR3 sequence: CSADGQGATDTQYF. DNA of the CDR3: TGCAGTGCGGACGGACAGGGGGCAACAGATACGCAGTATTTT.

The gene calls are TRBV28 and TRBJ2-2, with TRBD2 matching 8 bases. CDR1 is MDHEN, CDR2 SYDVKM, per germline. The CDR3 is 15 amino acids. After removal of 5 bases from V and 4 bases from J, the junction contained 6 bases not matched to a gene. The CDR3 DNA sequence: TGTGCCAGCAGTAGATTTAGCGGGGCCACCGGGGAGCTGTTTTTT. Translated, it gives CASSRFSGATGELFF.

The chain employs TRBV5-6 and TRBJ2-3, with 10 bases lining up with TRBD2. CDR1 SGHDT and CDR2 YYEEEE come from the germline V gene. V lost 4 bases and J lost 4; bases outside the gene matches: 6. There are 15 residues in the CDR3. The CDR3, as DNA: TGTGCCAGCAGCAAGGGACTAGCGAGGGCAGATACGCAGTATTTT. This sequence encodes CASSKGLARADTQYF.

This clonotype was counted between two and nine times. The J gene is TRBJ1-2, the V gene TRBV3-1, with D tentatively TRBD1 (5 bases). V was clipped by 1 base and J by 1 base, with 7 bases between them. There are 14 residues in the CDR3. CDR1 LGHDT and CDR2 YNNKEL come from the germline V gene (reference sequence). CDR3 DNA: TGTGCCAGCAGCCAAGGGGGGAGTAACTATGGCTACACCTTC. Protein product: CASSQGGSNYGYTF.

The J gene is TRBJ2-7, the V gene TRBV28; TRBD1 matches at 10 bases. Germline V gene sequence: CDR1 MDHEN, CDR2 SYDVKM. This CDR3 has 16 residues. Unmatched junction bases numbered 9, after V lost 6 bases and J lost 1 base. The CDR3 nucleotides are TGTGCCAGCAGGGGCAATGGACAGGGGGTGTCCTACGAGCAGTACTTC. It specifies CASRGNGQGVSYEQYF.

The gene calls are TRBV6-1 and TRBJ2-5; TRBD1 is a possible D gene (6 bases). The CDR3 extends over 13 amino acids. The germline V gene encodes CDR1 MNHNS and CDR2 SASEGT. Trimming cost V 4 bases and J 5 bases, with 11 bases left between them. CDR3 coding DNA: TGTGCCAGCAGTGGTACAGGGTTGGAGACCCAGTACTTC. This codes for CASSGTGLETQYF.

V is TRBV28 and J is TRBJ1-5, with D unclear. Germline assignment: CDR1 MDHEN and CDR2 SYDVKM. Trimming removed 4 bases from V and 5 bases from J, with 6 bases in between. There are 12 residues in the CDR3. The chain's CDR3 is CASSSYDQPQHF. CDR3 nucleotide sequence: TGTGCCAGCAGTTCCTACGATCAGCCCCAGCATTTT. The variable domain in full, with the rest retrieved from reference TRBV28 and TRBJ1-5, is DVKVTQSSRYLVKRTGEKVFLECVQDMDHENMFWYRQDPGLGLRLIYFSYDVKMKEKGDIPEGYSVSREKKERFSLILESASTNQTSMYLCASSSYDQPQHFGDGTRLSIL.

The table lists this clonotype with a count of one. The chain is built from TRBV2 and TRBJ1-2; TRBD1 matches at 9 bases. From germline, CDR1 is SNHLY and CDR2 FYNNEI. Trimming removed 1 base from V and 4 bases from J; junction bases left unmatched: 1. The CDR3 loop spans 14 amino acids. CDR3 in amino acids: CASSEETGGYGYTF. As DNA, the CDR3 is TGTGCCAGCAGTGAAGAGACAGGGGGCTATGGCTACACCTTC. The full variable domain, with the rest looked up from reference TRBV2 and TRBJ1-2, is EPEVTQTPSHQVTQMGQEVILRCVPISNHLYFYWYRQILGQKVEFLVSFYNNEISEKSEIFDDQFSVERPDGSNFTLKIRSTKLEDSAMYFCASSEETGGYGYTFGSGTRLTVV.

CDR3 nucleotide sequence: TGTGCCAGCTCACTGAACACAGGGGTTGAGACCCAGTACTTC. Translated: CASSLNTGVETQYF. The rearrangement uses TRBV18 and TRBJ2-5; 7 nucleotides agree with TRBD1. This CDR3 is built from 14 residues. CDR1 and CDR2 (germline): KGHSH, LQKENI. J gave up 5 bases and V 4 bases, and 7 bases lay outside the gene matches.